Listed below are T cell receptor beta chains from one sample, sequenced in a study of blood T cell repertoires in COVID-19. Using immunoSEQ multiplex PCR, the repertoire was profiled, and TCRdb retains in-frame clones only, with some absent. The table has some 190,000 clones, almost 85% seen once. The sequencing input was peripheral blood. These receptors originate from a woman aged 70 to 79 with active or convalescent COVID-19. CDR3s include the opening cysteine and the closing phenylalanine or tryptophan. D genes are given only for firm matches. Clone size is not always given. Where it is, it says once, few, many or a class for expanded clones.

v_gene	j_gene	d_gene	abundance	CDR3nt	CDR3aa
TRBV24-1	TRBJ1-6	NA	NA	TGTGCCACCCATGGGGACTCAAGCTCCTATAATTCACCCCTCCACTTT	CATHGDSSSYNSPLHF
TRBV5-1	TRBJ2-2	TRBD2	NA	TGCGCCAGCAGCTTGGTTACGGGAGGGCCCACCGGGGAGCTGTTTTTT	CASSLVTGGPTGELFF
TRBV7-9	TRBJ2-2	TRBD2	NA	TGTGCCAGCAGCTTAGTTCGGGCTAGCGGATTCACCGGGGAGCTGTTTTTT	CASSLVRASGFTGELFF
TRBV5-6	TRBJ2-2	TRBD2	NA	TGTGCCAGCAGCCGGGGACTACCGAGGAACACCGGGGAGCTGTTTTTT	CASSRGLPRNTGELFF
TRBV2	TRBJ2-1	NA	once	TGTGCCAGTATGCGTGAGGGCCCTTTAAAGAATGAGCAGTTCTTC	CASMREGPLKNEQFF
TRBV7-3	TRBJ2-5	NA	NA	TGTGCCAGCAGCCCTCGGGGGGCTTCGGAAGAGACCCAGTACTTC	CASSPRGASEETQYF
TRBV6-2/TRBV6-3	TRBJ2-3	TRBD2	few	TGTGCCAGCAGTTACTCGACAGTACTAGCGGGAGTGGGTACAGATACGCAGTATTTT	CASSYSTVLAGVGTDTQYF
TRBV28	TRBJ2-4	NA	NA	TGTGCCAGCAGTTCCCCAGGGTCTAGGTACATTCAGTACTTC	CASSSPGSRYIQYF
TRBV6-5	TRBJ2-7	TRBD2	NA	TGTGCCAGCTCGGCTAGCGGGAAAGACGAGCAGTACTTC	CASSASGKDEQYF
TRBV5-5	TRBJ2-1	NA	NA	TGTGCCAGCAGCTTGGCTGGGCGTTTTACCCCCGCTGAGCAGTTCTTC	CASSLAGRFTPAEQFF
TRBV4-2	TRBJ1-5	TRBD1	NA	TGTGCCAACGGACAGGGGACACTCTATAGCAATCAGCCCCAGCATTTT	CANGQGTLYSNQPQHF
TRBV5-1	TRBJ2-1	NA	NA	TGCGCCAGCAGCTTTAGTGGCGGGGACAATGAGCAGTTCTTC	CASSFSGGDNEQFF
TRBV14	TRBJ2-1	NA	NA	TGTGCCAGCAGCCAAGATCCGGGACTGCCGACCCCCAATGAGCAGTTCTTC	CASSQDPGLPTPNEQFF
TRBV4-1	TRBJ2-5	TRBD2	NA	TGCGCCAGCAGCCATGCCGGGACTAGCGGCCAAGAGACCCAGTACTTC	CASSHAGTSGQETQYF
TRBV3-1/TRBV3-2	TRBJ1-2	TRBD1	NA	TGTGCCAGCAGGCCCCAGCAGGGGGTGGTTGGCCACACCTTC	CASRPQQGVVGHTF
TRBV12-3/TRBV12-4	TRBJ1-2	NA	NA	TGTGCCAGCAGTCTGGACAGTAACTATGGCTACACCTTC	CASSLDSNYGYTF
TRBV5-6	TRBJ1-1	TRBD1	NA	TGTGCCAGCAGCTTTCTAGGGGGCGCGGGCACTGAAGCTTTCTTT	CASSFLGGAGTEAFF
TRBV7-8	TRBJ2-1	TRBD2	NA	TGTGCCAGCAGCGTTGGGGGTAGCGGGAGCAGTAGCTCCTACAATGAGCAGTTCTTC	CASSVGGSGSSSSYNEQFF
TRBV19	TRBJ2-3	NA	NA	TGTGCCAGTAGTATCATGGAGAGCTACACGCAGTATTTT	CASSIMESYTQYF
TRBV19	TRBJ2-3	NA	NA	TGTGCCAGTAGTATTGTCCAGGGAATAACAGATACGCAGTATTTT	CASSIVQGITDTQYF
TRBV18	TRBJ1-1	NA	NA	TGTGCCAGCTCACCGTCTCGGAGGGGAAACACTGAAGCTTTCTTT	CASSPSRRGNTEAFF
TRBV3-1/TRBV3-2	TRBJ2-7	TRBD2	NA	TGTGCCAGCAGCTCTCGTAGTAGCGGGGTTTACGAGCAGTACTTC	CASSSRSSGVYEQYF
TRBV15	TRBJ1-4	NA	NA	TGTGCCACCAGCAGCGAGTTCTCAACTAATGAAAAACTGTTTTTT	CATSSEFSTNEKLFF
TRBV5-6	TRBJ2-4	NA	NA	TGTGCCAGCAGCTTCAGGACTTGGCGGGACATTCAGTACTTC	CASSFRTWRDIQYF
TRBV4-2	TRBJ2-1	TRBD1	once	TGTGCCAGCAGCCCGGGACAGGGACCCTACAATGAGCAGTTCTTC	CASSPGQGPYNEQFF
TRBV5-5	TRBJ2-7	TRBD2	NA	TGTGCCAGCAGCCAAAACCTGGGACTAGCGGGAGACGAGCAGTACTTC	CASSQNLGLAGDEQYF
TRBV7-2	TRBJ2-1	NA	once	TGTGCCAGCAGCCCTCGGCCGGGTTTTTACAATGAGCAGTTCTTC	CASSPRPGFYNEQFF
TRBV6-5	TRBJ2-5	NA	NA	TGTGCCAGCAGTTACTCATCGAGCGGGGAGACCCAGTACTTC	CASSYSSSGETQYF
TRBV5-1	TRBJ1-1	NA	NA	TGCGCCAGCAGCTTGGTTGTAGGGGGGAACACTGAAGCTTTCTTT	CASSLVVGGNTEAFF
TRBV20-1	TRBJ2-3	TRBD2	NA	TGCAGTGCTAGTCCCGGGAGGGTTAGGACAGATACGCAGTATTTT	CSASPGRVRTDTQYF
TRBV28	TRBJ1-2	TRBD1	NA	TGTGCCAGCAGTTCCTACGGGACAGGGGGGGGGAGCTATGGCTACACCTTC	CASSSYGTGGGSYGYTF
TRBV5-1	TRBJ2-7	TRBD1	NA	TGCGCCAGCGCGACAGGGGGCCACTCCTACGAGCAGTACTTC	CASATGGHSYEQYF
TRBV5-1	TRBJ2-3	TRBD2	NA	TGCGCCAGCAGCCTACAACTAGCGGGGGACACAGATACGCAGTATTTT	CASSLQLAGDTDTQYF
TRBV28	TRBJ1-5	NA	many	TGTGCCAGCAGGCGGGGGAATGGTGATAGCAATCAGCCCCAGCATTTT	CASRRGNGDSNQPQHF
TRBV6-1	TRBJ2-7	TRBD2	NA	TGTGCCAGCAGTGAATGGGCGGGAGGTAATTCCTACGAGCAGTACTTC	CASSEWAGGNSYEQYF
TRBV2	TRBJ2-3	NA	NA	TGTGCCAGCAGTTGGTCAGGGAGCACAGATACGCAGTATTTT	CASSWSGSTDTQYF
TRBV2	TRBJ2-7	NA	NA	TGTGCCAGCAGGAGAAACTACGAGCAGTACTTC	CASRRNYEQYF
TRBV2	TRBJ1-2	TRBD1	few	TGTGCCAGCAGTTTCGGACAGGGAAACTATGGCTACACCTTC	CASSFGQGNYGYTF
TRBV3-1/TRBV3-2	TRBJ1-3	TRBD1	NA	TGTGCCAGCAGGGACAGGGGGCGAACCATATATTTT	CASRDRGRTIYF